The entry that follows covers one T cell receptor beta chain sequence. Its specificity is unknown. The data are from a study of T-cell reconstitution after alpha-beta-depleted transplantation in children. Whole-study findings and limits: Expanded graft clones, several hundred of them, were reportedly the source of alpha-beta T cells about two months after transplant. The main origin of T-cell counts and diversity one year after transplant was newly produced T cells.

TCRbeta library preparation incorporated unique molecular identifiers. TCRdb re-called the PCR reads through MiXCR, storing one row per CDR3 protein. The table has about 440,000 distinct CDR3 sequences, around two fifths seen once. Germline CDR1 and CDR2: LNHNV and YYDKDF (reference sequence). V trimming: 0 bases; J trimming: 4 bases; junction bases outside the gene matches: 8. The CDR3 runs to 16 residues. J is TRBJ2-5 and V is TRBV15; 7 bases are a match to TRBD1. Source: PBMCs, taken before TCRalphabeta/CD19-depleted stem cell transplant. This receptor was identified in a girl aged 2 to 9 with aplastic anemia, due to receive a stem cell transplant. The CDR3 nucleotides read TGTGCCACCAGCAGAGAGAGGACAGGACGGGGAGAGACCCAGTACTTC. This translates into CATSRERTGRGETQYF.